These 16 T cell receptor beta chains share one sample of origin, sequenced in a study of vaccination effects on CD4 cells after COVID-19. Scientists isolated CD4+ T cells after an approximately 10-day culture period ended. SARS-CoV-2 infection was confirmed by PCR in the person between March and December 2020. Participants got two doses of BNT162b2 or mRNA-1273 vaccine. Data came from immunoSEQ multiplex PCR; TCRdb stores just in-frame clones and leaves some out. The repertoire holds tens of thousands of clones, 76% seen once, with around 3.3% in the top ten. Their antigens remain unidentified. Material: CD4+ T cells from PBMCs cultured without peptide, obtained after COVID-19 vaccination. The receptors shown here come from a human donor who had a prior SARS-CoV-2 infection.

The chain has TRBV6-5 and TRBJ2-2; D gene uncertain. V lost 6 bases, J lost 7 bases, and 9 bases lay in between. This CDR3 has 12 residues. The V gene's germline CDR1 is MNHEY and CDR2 SVGAGI. This chain's CDR3 is CASRPSIGELFF. DNA for the CDR3: TGTGCCAGCAGACCAAGTATCGGGGAGCTGTTTTTT.

The rearrangement joins TRBV18 to TRBJ2-3; weak D call: TRBD2 (5 bases). V shed 8 bases and J shed 2 bases, with 11 bases lying between them. The CDR3 has 13 amino acids. From germline, CDR1 is KGHSH and CDR2 LQKENI. CDR3 loop: CASVLVITDTQYF. Here the CDR3 DNA reads TGTGCCAGCGTACTAGTAATCACAGATACGCAGTATTTT.

The rearrangement links TRBV5-4 to TRBJ1-5, with TRBD1 as a possible D gene (5 bases). The CDR3 spans 13 residues. The germline V gene has CDR1 SGHNT and CDR2 YYREEE (reference sequence). The V end lost 0 bases, the J end lost 9 bases, and 10 bases lay between the germline ends. CDR3 sequence: CASSLAGTRPQHF. The CDR3 DNA sequence: TGTGCCAGCAGCTTGGCCGGGACTAGGCCCCAGCATTTT.

There are a few counts of this clone. The J gene is TRBJ1-2, the V gene TRBV9; D gene ambiguous. This CDR3 comprises 13 residues. V lost 4 bases and J 4 bases, leaving 11 bases between the germline ends. Looked up from germline, CDR1 is SGDLS and CDR2 is YYNGEE. Here the CDR3 DNA reads TGTGCCAGCAGCCGAACAGAGACCTATGGCTACACCTTC. It is translated as CASSRTETYGYTF.

V and J are TRBV5-8 and TRBJ1-2, with TRBD1 matching 8 bases. Germline V gene lookup returns CDR1 SGHTS and CDR2 YDEGEE. V shed 1 base, J shed 6 bases, and the junction held 5 bases outside the gene matches. The CDR3 contains 14 residues. This CDR3 reads CASSLTGGRHGYTF. The CDR3 nucleotides are TGTGCCAGCAGCTTGACAGGGGGGAGGCATGGCTACACCTTC.

The genes are TRBV5-1 and TRBJ2-3, with 12 bases that match TRBD2. The CDR3 contains 16 residues. Germline trimming cut 4 bases from V and 0 bases from J; bases unmatched to any gene: 3. CDR1 is SGHRS, CDR2 YFSETQ, per germline. The CDR3 here is CASSLGTSGSTDTQYF. In DNA form, the CDR3 reads TGCGCCAGCAGCCTTGGGACTAGCGGGAGCACAGATACGCAGTATTTT. The whole variable domain, filled in from reference TRBV5-1 and TRBJ2-3, reads KAGVTQTPRYLIKTRGQQVTLSCSPISGHRSVSWYQQTPGQGLQFLFEYFSETQRNKGNFPGRFSGRQFSNSRSEMNVSTLELGDSALYLCASSLGTSGSTDTQYFGPGTRLTVL.

The V and J genes are TRBV4-3 and TRBJ1-2; weak D call: TRBD1 (6 bases). Germline CDR1 and CDR2: LGHNA and YSLEER. This CDR3 has 14 residues. The germline V and J ends were trimmed by 4 bases and 5 bases, with 14 bases remaining between them. CDR3 protein: CASSPPIGGYGYTF. The DNA for the CDR3 is TGCGCCAGCAGCCCCCCCATAGGGGGGTATGGCTACACCTTC.

This sequence joins TRBV9 and TRBJ2-7, with a possible D match to TRBD1 (5 bases). The length of the CDR3 is 14 residues. V shed 6 bases and J shed 2 bases, with 15 bases lying between them. Germline lookup yields CDR1 SGDLS and CDR2 YYNGEE. Here the CDR3 DNA reads TGTGCCAGCACAAGAACAGGAGAAACCTACGAGCAGTACTTC. Its translation is CASTRTGETYEQYF.

Here the CDR3 reads CASRTNPGAGTEAFF. CDR3 nucleotides: TGTGCCAGCAGGACGAACCCAGGGGCGGGGACTGAAGCTTTCTTT. The rearrangement uses TRBV2 and TRBJ1-1, with a weak D call TRBD1 (6 bases). Trimming removed 6 bases from V and 5 bases from J, with 19 bases in between. The germline V gene encodes CDR1 SNHLY and CDR2 FYNNEI. The CDR3 totals 15 residues.

The genes are TRBV10-3 and TRBJ2-7, with D unresolved. Trimming left V 2 bases short and J 6 bases short, with 11 bases between. CDR3 length equals 13 residues. The germline CDR1 and CDR2 sequences are ENHRY and SYGVKD. The CDR3 DNA follows: TGTGCCATCAGTGAGGGTACGTGGCGCGAGCAGTACTTC. This gives the protein CAISEGTWREQYF.

The chain employs TRBV19 and TRBJ1-5; no clear D. Germline assignment: CDR1 LNHDA and CDR2 SQIVND (reference sequence). CDR3 length: 14 amino acids. With 3 bases removed from V and 0 bases from J, the gap between germline ends came to 6 bases. Here the CDR3 DNA reads TGTGCCAGTAGTATGGGTGGTAGCAATCAGCCCCAGCATTTT. As protein: CASSMGGSNQPQHF.

The V gene is TRBV6-2 or TRBV6-3, the J gene TRBJ2-3; no firm D call. There are 13 residues in the CDR3. Trimming removed 4 bases from V and 8 bases from J, with 13 bases in between. CDR1 is MNHEY and CDR2 is SVGEGT in the germline V gene. The CDR3 here is CASSLSRPGTQYF. DNA of the CDR3: TGTGCCAGCAGTTTAAGTAGGCCAGGTACGCAGTATTTT.

The chain joins TRBV2 to TRBJ2-5; 11 bases line up with TRBD2. This CDR3 has 15 residues. J lost 3 bases, V lost 5 bases, and 5 bases had no gene match. Germline loops: CDR1 SNHLY, CDR2 FYNNEI. CDR3 in DNA: TGTGCCAGCAGTCCACTAGCGGGAGACGAAGAGACCCAGTACTTC. Amino acid sequence: CASSPLAGDEETQYF. The variable domain in full, completed from reference TRBV2 and TRBJ2-5, reads EPEVTQTPSHQVTQMGQEVILRCVPISNHLYFYWYRQILGQKVEFLVSFYNNEISEKSEIFDDQFSVERPDGSNFTLKIRSTKLEDSAMYFCASSPLAGDEETQYFGPGTRLLVL.

This sequence joins TRBV4-1 and TRBJ1-2; possibly TRBD1 for D (5 bases). V lost 4 bases to trimming and J lost 8 bases, with 26 bases between them. Per the germline V gene, CDR1 is MGHRA and CDR2 is YSYEKL. This CDR3 has 17 residues. For the CDR3, the DNA is TGCGCCAGCAGCCGATTCGAAAGTCCGTACGGGGCAGGGGGCTACACCTTC. It codes for CASSRFESPYGAGGYTF.

CDR3 DNA sequence: TGCGCCAGCAGCCAAAGGGGACAGACGAACACCGGGGAGCTGTTTTTT. Its protein is CASSQRGQTNTGELFF. The rearrangement joins TRBV4-1 to TRBJ2-2; 7 bases are shared with TRBD1. Germline lookup yields CDR1 MGHRA and CDR2 YSYEKL. Unmatched junction bases numbered 3, after V lost 2 bases and J lost 0 bases. The CDR3 totals 16 residues.

V and J are TRBV10-3 and TRBJ2-7; weak D call: TRBD2 (5 bases). Germline CDR1 ENHRY, CDR2 SYGVKD. The CDR3 runs to 15 residues. Trimming removed 2 bases from V and 5 bases from J, with 16 bases in between. The chain's CDR3 is CAISEGEYMSHEQYF. In DNA form, the CDR3 reads TGTGCCATCAGTGAGGGGGAGTACATGTCCCACGAGCAGTACTTC.